Listed below are T cell receptor beta chains from one sample, sequenced in a study of identical twins. TCRdb processed the 5' RACE reads anew with MiXCR; each CDR3 protein has one entry. This sample carries 350,000 to 600,000 distinct CDR3 sequences, approximately 15% of them seen once, and the ten largest clones take over 0.5%. These same data were also listed under a study on yellow fever vaccine responses in identical twins.

Sample: CD4+ T cells sorted from blood. All receptors come from a woman aged 18-30 years in good health. Each CDR3 is given with its conserved first and last residue. The D gene is left open where the match is weak. A row's size may be missing; if present it is once, few, many or a size class.

d_gene	v_gene	j_gene	abundance	CDR3nt	CDR3aa
NA	TRBV25-1	TRBJ2-7	few	TGTGCCAGCAGTGAATCAGCGGGACAAAGCTCCTACGAGCAGTACTTC	CASSESAGQSSYEQYF
TRBD1	TRBV28	TRBJ1-1	few	TGTGCCAGCAGTTTAACCCAACAGGGGGTCACTGAAGCTTTCTTT	CASSLTQQGVTEAFF
TRBD2	TRBV12-3/TRBV12-4	TRBJ2-7	few	TGTGCCAGCAGTTTTGAGCGGGGGGGCTACGAGCAGTACTTC	CASSFERGGYEQYF
TRBD2	TRBV7-8	TRBJ2-5	few	TGTGCCAGCAGCTTAAAAGGTCACGAGCGGGGCTACAAACAAGAGACCCAGTACTTC	CASSLKGHERGYKQETQYF
NA	TRBV10-2	TRBJ2-3	NA	TGCGCCAGCAGCCTAAAGGCGGATACGCAGTATTTT	CASSLKADTQYF
NA	TRBV19	TRBJ1-1	few	TGTGCCAGTGAGAGGAACACTGAAGCTTTCTTT	CASERNTEAFF
NA	TRBV10-3	TRBJ2-3	many	TGTGCCAGCCATCCCGTGGCAACTAGCACAGATACGCAGTATTTT	CASHPVATSTDTQYF
NA	TRBV2	TRBJ1-5	many	TGTGCCAGCAGTGGGCAGGTCAATCAGCCCCAGCATTTT	CASSGQVNQPQHF
TRBD1	TRBV24-1	TRBJ2-2	few	TGTGCCACCAGTCAGACTTCGGGACAGGGGTTCCACGGGGAGCTGTTTTTT	CATSQTSGQGFHGELFF
NA	TRBV12-3/TRBV12-4	TRBJ1-5	NA	TGTGCCAGCAGTTTAAAGGGCCGAGGGGGGACTGCTTGGGCATATAGCAATCAGCCCCAGCATTTT	CASSLKGRGGTAWAYSNQPQHF
NA	TRBV20-1	TRBJ2-1	few	TGCAGTGCTAGTCAACTAGTATACAATGAGCAGTTCTTC	CSASQLVYNEQFF
NA	TRBV6-1	TRBJ2-6	NA	TGTGCCAGCACCAAAGCTAGATTGGACTCTGGGGCCAACGTCCTGACTTTC	CASTKARLDSGANVLTF
NA	TRBV5-6	TRBJ2-3	NA	TGTGCCAGCCGGGGCCCCAGGTTGGATACGCAGTATTTT	CASRGPRLDTQYF